A single sample gave rise to the 25 T cell receptor beta chains below, sequenced in a study of cytomegalovirus exposure and HLA in healthy donors. Data came from immunoSEQ multiplex PCR; TCRdb stores just in-frame clones and leaves some out. Among approximately 53,000 clones listed, about 90% were seen once. The sequenced sample consisted of PBMCs. The source of these receptors is a man aged 18 to 29 in good health and CMV-seronegative.

The chain links TRBV19 to TRBJ1-5; a weak D match, TRBD1 (6 bases). Trimming stripped 3 bases from V and 1 base from J, with 16 bases between. There are 17 residues in the CDR3. Looked up from germline, CDR1 is LNHDA and CDR2 is SQIVND (reference sequence). The CDR3 sequence: CASSMIPGQDSNQPQHF. In DNA, the CDR3 is TGTGCCAGTAGTATGATCCCGGGACAAGACAGCAATCAGCCCCAGCATTTT. Combining the CDR3 with reference TRBV19 and TRBJ1-5 gives the whole variable domain DGGITQSPKYLFRKEGQNVTLSCEQNLNHDAMYWYRQDPGQGLRLIYYSQIVNDFQKGDIAEGYSVSREKKESFPLTVTSAQKNPTAFYLCASSMIPGQDSNQPQHFGDGTRLSIL.

The chain combines TRBV6-1 with TRBJ1-4, with D possibly TRBD1 on 6 matching bases. Trimming took 6 bases from V and 2 from J, leaving 7 bases between them. Looked up from germline, CDR1 is MNHNS and CDR2 is SASEGT. This CDR3 has 13 amino acids. CDR3 region: CASRQGTNEKLFF. In DNA, the CDR3 is TGTGCCAGCAGACAGGGCACTAATGAAAAACTGTTTTTT.

This clone was recorded once. This sequence joins TRBV7-3 and TRBJ1-2, with D unclear. Trimming removed 2 bases from V and 5 bases from J, with 9 bases in between. CDR1 and CDR2 (germline): SGHTA, FQGTGA. The CDR3 sequence is 13 residues long. CDR3 nucleotides: TGTGCCAGCAGCTTAGGTCAGGATTATGGCTACACCTTC. It is translated as CASSLGQDYGYTF.

The chain links TRBV5-1 to TRBJ1-4; D is ambiguous. CDR3 length equals 15 residues. V lost 2 bases and J 2 bases, leaving 10 bases between the germline ends. The germline CDR1 and CDR2 sequences are SGHRS and YFSETQ. CDR3 bases: TGCGCCAGCAGCTTTTTGGGAGGCACTAATGAAAAACTGTTTTTT. Translated: CASSFLGGTNEKLFF.

The rearrangement joins TRBV4-1 to TRBJ2-1, with 8 bases matching TRBD2. Germline assignment: CDR1 MGHRA and CDR2 YSYEKL. V trimming: 3 bases; J trimming: 8 bases; junction bases outside the gene matches: 15. The CDR3 totals 17 residues. CDR3 sequence (DNA): TGCGCCAGCAGCCAGCCCGGGGGGGTGCAAGGAAAGGATGAGCAGTTCTTC. It yields the protein CASSQPGGVQGKDEQFF.

V gene TRBV4-1 combines with J gene TRBJ2-1; D possibly corresponds to TRBD1 (5 bases). CDR3 length equals 16 residues. CDR1 and CDR2 (germline): MGHRA, YSYEKL. V lost 2 bases and J 0 bases, leaving 11 bases between the germline ends. CDR3 protein: CASSQPTESSYNEQFF. CDR3 DNA sequence: TGCGCCAGCAGCCAACCGACAGAGAGCTCCTACAATGAGCAGTTCTTC.

The CDR3 here is CASSESRGSSSSYNEQFF. CDR3 DNA: TGCGCCAGCAGCGAAAGCAGGGGTTCCTCGAGCTCCTACAATGAGCAGTTCTTC. The genes are TRBV4-1 and TRBJ2-1, with D possibly being TRBD1 (6 bases). Germline V gene lookup returns CDR1 MGHRA and CDR2 YSYEKL. Trimming removed 5 bases at V and 0 bases at J, with 20 bases between. This CDR3 is 18 amino acids long.

This clone has only one observation. The rearrangement links TRBV11-3 to TRBJ2-7; 11 bases align to TRBD1. Germline CDR1 and CDR2: SGHNT and YENEEA. The CDR3 sequence is 18 residues long. J gave up 3 bases and V 1 base, and 11 bases lay outside the gene matches. CDR3 in DNA: TGTGCCAGCAGCTTAGTTGGCGTGGGGGACAGGGGGAACTACGAGCAGTACTTC. Translation gives CASSLVGVGDRGNYEQYF.

This chain uses TRBV19 with TRBJ1-1, with D perhaps matching TRBD1 (6 bases). With 3 bases removed from V and 7 bases from J, the gap between germline ends came to 9 bases. This CDR3 region has 12 residues. The germline CDR1 and CDR2 sequences are LNHDA and SQIVND (reference sequence). CDR3 sequence: CASSIADSEAFF. CDR3 DNA: TGTGCCAGTAGTATCGCGGACAGTGAAGCTTTCTTT.

V gene TRBV5-1 combines with J gene TRBJ2-1; TRBD2 matches at 13 bases. Unmatched junction bases numbered 14, after V lost 0 bases and J lost 8 bases. CDR3 length: 19 amino acids. Germline V gene lookup returns CDR1 SGHRS and CDR2 YFSETQ. CDR3 residues: CASSLAGTSGTTSSDEQFF. CDR3 DNA sequence: TGCGCCAGCAGCTTGGCCGGGACTAGCGGGACTACCTCATCCGATGAGCAGTTCTTC.

This chain links TRBV27 with TRBJ2-5; tentative D call: TRBD1 (6 bases). V shed 3 bases and J shed 4 bases, with 12 bases lying between them. The CDR3 length is 14 residues. CDR1 is MNHEY and CDR2 is SMNVEV in the germline V gene (reference sequence). CDR3 protein: CASSLWGRGETQYF. Written as DNA, the CDR3 is TGTGCCAGCAGTTTGTGGGGGCGCGGAGAGACCCAGTACTTC.

The V and J genes are TRBV5-4 and TRBJ2-1; D is perhaps TRBD2 (5 bases). The germline CDR1 and CDR2 sequences are SGHNT and YYREEE (reference sequence). Trimming stripped 1 base from V and 0 bases from J, with 8 bases between. The CDR3 loop spans 15 amino acids. The CDR3 DNA is TGTGCCAGCAGCTTGAGAGGGAGCTCCTACAATGAGCAGTTCTTC. Protein sequence: CASSLRGSSYNEQFF.

The table lists this clone with a count of one. DNA for the CDR3: TGTGCCAGCAGCCCGCGGTCGGGGGGCGCGGAAAAACTGTTTTTT. This gives the protein CASSPRSGGAEKLFF. The chain uses TRBV5-8 and TRBJ1-4, with D possibly being TRBD1 (6 bases). V was cut by 4 bases and J by 8 bases, with 18 bases left in between. Germline V gene lookup returns CDR1 SGHTS and CDR2 YDEGEE. This CDR3 contains 15 residues. The full variable domain, its missing parts supplied by reference TRBV5-8 and TRBJ1-4, is EAGVTQSPTHLIKTRGQQATLRCSPISGHTSVYWYQQALGLGLQFLLWYDEGEERNRGNFPPRFSGRQFPNYSSELNVNALELEDSALYLCASSPRSGGAEKLFFGSGTQLSVL.

The genes are TRBV5-1 and TRBJ2-3; 10 bases agree with TRBD2. The CDR3 runs to 16 residues. With V trimmed by 4 bases and J by 0 bases, 5 bases remained unmatched. Germline V gene lookup returns CDR1 SGHRS and CDR2 YFSETQ. The CDR3 sequence: CASSPSGSWSTDTQYF. CDR3 coding DNA: TGCGCCAGCAGCCCTAGCGGGAGTTGGAGCACAGATACGCAGTATTTT.

The chain is built from TRBV6-6 and TRBJ2-6; 12 positions agree with TRBD1. The CDR3 covers 16 residues. V lost 6 bases and J lost 3; bases outside the gene matches: 3. In germline, CDR1 is MNHNY, CDR2 SVGAGI (reference sequence). CDR3 region: CASSGTGGYGANVLTF. The DNA of the CDR3 is TGTGCCAGCAGCGGGACAGGGGGCTATGGGGCCAACGTCCTGACTTTC.

The CDR3 nucleotides read TGTGCCAGCAGTACGGGACTAGGGATGAATGAGCAGTTCTTC. Protein sequence: CASSTGLGMNEQFF. The J gene is TRBJ2-1, the V gene TRBV28, with TRBD2 identical over 8 bases. This CDR3 has 14 residues. Germline V gene lookup returns CDR1 MDHEN and CDR2 SYDVKM. The junction had 7 bases not matched to a gene; V was cut back by 5 bases and J by 7 bases.

The V gene is TRBV2, the J gene TRBJ1-1, with TRBD1 as a possible D gene (5 bases). This CDR3 comprises 14 residues. V lost 4 bases, J lost 1 base, and 10 bases lay in between. In germline, CDR1 is SNHLY, CDR2 FYNNEI. CDR3 bases: TGTGCCAGCAGTGTGGGCAGGGAGAACACTGAAGCTTTCTTT. As protein: CASSVGRENTEAFF.

This chain joins TRBV19 and TRBJ2-7, with 9 bases fitting TRBD1. V was clipped by 4 bases and J by 3 bases; unmatched bases: 7. There are 15 residues in the CDR3. In germline, CDR1 is LNHDA, CDR2 SQIVND (reference sequence). The CDR3: CASSRGTGTHYEQYF. The CDR3 DNA reads TGTGCCAGTAGTAGGGGGACAGGGACTCACTACGAGCAGTACTTC.

The J gene is TRBJ1-1, the V gene TRBV6-5; 7 nucleotides agree with TRBD1. The CDR3 spans 15 residues. Trimming took 1 base from V and 1 from J; bases not matched to a gene: 3. CDR1 is MNHEY and CDR2 is SVGAGI in the germline V gene. In nucleotides, the CDR3 is TGTGCCAGCAGTTACTACGGGACAGAGAACACTGAAGCTTTCTTT. Amino acid sequence: CASSYYGTENTEAFF.

A few counts support this clone. V is TRBV29-1 and J is TRBJ2-7, with TRBD1 identical over 10 bases. Germline CDR1 SQVTM, CDR2 ANQGSEA. This CDR3 contains 15 residues. V lost 6 bases to trimming and J lost 1 base; unmatched junction nucleotides: 9. The CDR3 bases are TGCAGCGTGCCGAAAGGGACAGGGGATTCCTACGAGCAGTACTTC. It encodes CSVPKGTGDSYEQYF.

The V call is TRBV28, the J call TRBJ2-7, with a possible D match to TRBD2 (5 bases). The CDR3 extends over 14 amino acids. Looked up from germline, CDR1 is MDHEN and CDR2 is SYDVKM. Deletions cut 2 bases from V and 5 bases from J, with 13 bases between. CDR3 coding DNA: TGTGCCAGCAGTTTAGCGGCCCGGGGAAACGAGCAGTACTTC. Amino acid sequence: CASSLAARGNEQYF.

The gene calls are TRBV18 and TRBJ1-3; 7 positions agree with TRBD1. After removal of 8 bases from V and 4 bases from J, the junction contained 11 bases not matched to a gene. Germline V lookup: CDR1 KGHSH, CDR2 LQKENI. This CDR3 has 15 amino acids. The CDR3 loop reads CASTNSTGSGNTIYF. In DNA form, the CDR3 reads TGTGCCAGCACTAATTCGACAGGGTCCGGAAACACCATATATTTT.

This chain links TRBV7-9 with TRBJ1-1; 8 bases match TRBD1. CDR3 length: 15 residues. Germline CDR1 and CDR2: SEHNR and FQNEAQ (reference sequence). V shed 1 base and J 0 bases; nucleotides not matched to a gene: 1. The CDR3 DNA follows: TGTGCCAGCAGCTTAGGGGACAGGATGAACACTGAAGCTTTCTTT. Translated, it gives CASSLGDRMNTEAFF.

This clone was recorded only once. CDR3 DNA: TGTGCCAGCAGTGGCATACTAGCGTCAGATACGCAGTATTTT. Its protein is CASSGILASDTQYF. This chain joins TRBV14 and TRBJ2-3, with 7 bases identical to TRBD2. The CDR3 has 14 amino acids. Germline CDR1 and CDR2: SGHDN and FVKESK. J gave up 4 bases and V 6 bases, and 7 bases lay outside the gene matches. Using reference TRBV14 and TRBJ2-3 for the parts outside the CDR3, the full variable domain is EAGVTQFPSHSVIEKGQTVTLRCDPISGHDNLYWYRRVMGKEIKFLLHFVKESKQDESGMPNNRFLAERTGGTYSTLKVQPAELEDSGVYFCASSGILASDTQYFGPGTRLTVL.

V and J are TRBV9 and TRBJ1-1; unclear D gene. With 0 bases removed from V and 3 bases from J, the gap between germline ends came to 15 bases. Germline V lookup: CDR1 SGDLS, CDR2 YYNGEE. This CDR3 spans 16 amino acids. The CDR3 spells CASSVGWQVSHTEAFF. In DNA, the CDR3 is TGTGCCAGCAGCGTAGGGTGGCAGGTATCCCACACTGAAGCTTTCTTT.